The 21 T cell receptor beta chains given below trace back to one sample, sequenced in a study of T-cell memory formation after mild COVID-19 (dated by TCRdb to the early 2020s). Library construction relied on 5' RACE. TCRdb lists the instrument as Illumina NovaSeq 6000. TCRdb trimmed the raw reads at Q25, called clones with MiXCR and kept productive beta chains. Every distinct CDR3 protein forms one entry, paired with its most common genes and DNA. A total of hundreds of thousands of distinct CDR3 sequences appear in this sample, 25% of them only once. Approximately 12% of the sample is taken by the ten largest. What was sequenced was PBMCs or a T cell subset sorted from them (not recorded which). All receptors derive from an adult woman who had mild COVID-19 (a few samples of this study predate the infection). The sample titles of this study are shuffled in the database, so cell type and time point are left out; the donor was told from shared clones.

The chain couples TRBV9 to TRBJ1-2, with TRBD1 as a possible D gene (6 bases). The CDR3 covers 18 residues. Trimming left V 3 bases short and J 4 bases short, with 25 bases between. From germline, CDR1 is SGDLS and CDR2 YYNGEE. The CDR3 loop is CASSASGQTGPDGYGYTF. The CDR3 DNA follows: TGTGCCAGCAGCGCCTCCGGACAGACAGGTCCGGATGGCTATGGCTACACCTTC.

The V call is TRBV18, the J call TRBJ1-5, with a weak D call TRBD1 (5 bases). CDR1 and CDR2 from the germline V gene are KGHSH and LQKENI. The CDR3 consists of 14 residues. Trimming removed 6 bases from V and 7 bases from J, with 16 bases in between. CDR3 in DNA: TGTGCCAGCTCCCCGGGGGGGAGCAGCCAGCCCCAGCATTTT. It encodes CASSPGGSSQPQHF.

This clonotype occurred a few times. This chain joins TRBV3-1 and TRBJ2-1; a weak D match, TRBD1 (6 bases). V was cut by 6 bases and J by 4 bases, with 16 bases left in between. Germline V CDR1 and CDR2: LGHDT, YNNKEL (reference sequence). The CDR3 is made up of 15 amino acids. CDR3 sequence (DNA): TGTGCCAGCAGTTTACAGGGTTGGACTTACAATGAGCAGTTCTTC. Translation: CASSLQGWTYNEQFF.

CDR3 in amino acids: CSVDLQWEAFF. Here the CDR3 DNA reads TGCAGCGTTGATCTACAGTGGGAAGCTTTCTTT. This chain connects TRBV29-1 to TRBJ1-1; the D is unclear. The CDR3 sequence is 11 residues long. The V gene's germline CDR1 is SQVTM and CDR2 ANQGSEA. Trimming removed 3 bases from V and 8 bases from J, with 10 bases in between.

This chain links TRBV6-5 with TRBJ2-2, with 9 nucleotides matching TRBD2. This CDR3 has 15 residues. The germline V gene has CDR1 MNHEY and CDR2 SVGAGI. Trimming cost V 1 base and J 7 bases; bases outside gene matches: 4. The CDR3 DNA follows: TGTGCCAGCAGTTACTACAGCGGGGGGCGCGGGGAGCTGTTTTTT. Translation: CASSYYSGGRGELFF.

The CDR3, as DNA: TGTGCCAGCTCACCCTCCGGGGCAAGGGTTTACGAGCAGTACTTC. Translation: CASSPSGARVYEQYF. V usage is TRBV18 and J usage is TRBJ2-7; the D gene could be TRBD1 or TRBD2 (5 bases each). Germline CDR1 reads KGHSH; CDR2 reads LQKENI. Between the trimmed V and J ends, which lost 3 bases and 4 bases, there was a span of 16 bases. This CDR3 is 15 amino acids long.

The rearrangement joins TRBV15 to TRBJ2-1; no definite D call. The CDR3 sequence is 13 residues long. Germline values: CDR1 LNHNV, CDR2 YYDKDF (reference sequence). V was shortened by 0 bases and J by 10 bases, with 10 bases between the two germline ends. Written as DNA, the CDR3 is TGTGCCACCAGCAGAGATTCAAGTAACGAGCAGTTCTTC. Translation gives CATSRDSSNEQFF. Full variable domain (outside the CDR3, taken from reference TRBV15 and TRBJ2-1): DAMVIQNPRYQVTQFGKPVTLSCSQTLNHNVMYWYQQKSSQAPKLLFHYYDKDFNNEADTPDNFQSRRPNTSFCFLDIRSPGLGDTAMYLCATSRDSSNEQFFGPGTRLTVL.

The rearrangement joins TRBV7-9 to TRBJ2-1, with TRBD2 identical over 8 bases. There are 17 residues in the CDR3. The germline V gene encodes CDR1 SEHNR and CDR2 FQNEAQ (reference sequence). Losses at the gene ends were 7 bases for V and 4 bases for J; bases not matched to a gene: 15. The CDR3 sequence is CASTAFTGGWDYNEQFF. Here the CDR3 DNA reads TGTGCCAGCACGGCCTTTACGGGAGGGTGGGATTACAATGAGCAGTTCTTC.

The chain links TRBV5-1 to TRBJ2-3; 8 nucleotides match TRBD2. V lost 4 bases to trimming and J lost 2 bases; unmatched junction nucleotides: 6. The CDR3 sequence is 15 residues long. Germline values: CDR1 SGHRS, CDR2 YFSETQ. The CDR3 reads CASSTRGGPTDTQYF. The CDR3 DNA follows: TGCGCCAGCAGCACCCGGGGGGGTCCCACAGATACGCAGTATTTT.

This clonotype was recorded a few times. This rearrangement joins TRBV6-2 or TRBV6-3 to TRBJ2-1; possibly TRBD1 or TRBD2 for D (5 bases each). Germline loops: CDR1 MNHEY, CDR2 SVGEGT. V shed 2 bases and J shed 8 bases, with 25 bases lying between them. This CDR3 region has 18 residues. The DNA of the CDR3 is TGTGCCAGCAGTTACCCGCTGAAATGGGGGAGCGGTGAGGATGAGCAGTTCTTC. Its protein is CASSYPLKWGSGEDEQFF.

This clonotype was detected ten times or more. This chain connects TRBV7-2 to TRBJ2-7; TRBD2 matches at 11 bases. V was pared by 5 bases and J by 1 base, with 7 bases of the junction left unmatched. The CDR3 spans 16 residues. Germline values: CDR1 SGHTA, CDR2 FQGNSA. The CDR3 DNA reads TGTGCCAGCAGCCATAAACTAGCGGGAGCGTCCTACGAGCAGTACTTC. It yields the protein CASSHKLAGASYEQYF.

V gene TRBV7-9 combines with J gene TRBJ2-1; no definite D call. Germline loops: CDR1 SEHNR, CDR2 FQNEAQ (reference sequence). Trimming removed 6 bases at V and 8 bases at J, with 5 bases between. There are 10 residues in the CDR3. The CDR3 sequence: CASSSDEQFF. CDR3 nucleotides: TGTGCCAGCAGTTCGGATGAGCAGTTCTTC. The variable domain in full, with the rest retrieved from reference TRBV7-9 and TRBJ2-1, is DTGVSQNPRHKITKRGQNVTFRCDPISEHNRLYWYRQTLGQGPEFLTYFQNEAQLEKSRLLSDRFSAERPKGSFSTLEIQRTEQGDSAMYLCASSSDEQFFGPGTRLTVL.

This clonotype was recorded a few times. The J gene is TRBJ2-3, the V gene TRBV9; a weak D match, TRBD1 (6 bases). Per the germline V gene, CDR1 is SGDLS and CDR2 is YYNGEE. Trimming took 0 bases from V and 0 from J, leaving 11 bases between them. The CDR3 sequence is 16 residues long. Here the CDR3 DNA reads TGTGCCAGCAGCGTAGTTTGGGACACGAGCACAGATACGCAGTATTTT. Protein: CASSVVWDTSTDTQYF.

This rearrangement joins TRBV29-1 to TRBJ2-7, with TRBD2 matching over 8 bases. CDR1 is SQVTM, CDR2 ANQGSEA, per germline. The CDR3 length is 16 residues. With V trimmed by 5 bases and J by 0 bases, 12 bases remained unmatched. Here the CDR3 reads CSVLGGPGLGSYEQYF. The CDR3 DNA follows: TGCAGCGTTTTAGGGGGGCCGGGACTAGGCTCCTACGAGCAGTACTTC.

This clonotype was detected a few times. J is TRBJ1-5 and V is TRBV12-3 or TRBV12-4, with D possibly matching TRBD1 (6 bases). The CDR3 has 13 residues. Trimming took 5 bases from V and 3 from J, leaving 8 bases between them. The CDR3, as DNA: TGTGCCAGCAGTGACAGGTACAATCAGCCCCAGCATTTT. This codes for CASSDRYNQPQHF.

The DNA of the CDR3 is TGTGCCAGCAGTTACTCCTCCTTAGCGGGAGGCTCCTACGAGCAGTACTTC. It specifies CASSYSSLAGGSYEQYF. The chain recombines TRBV6-2 or TRBV6-3 with TRBJ2-7; 10 bases line up with TRBD2. V shed 0 bases and J 0 bases; nucleotides not matched to a gene: 5. CDR3 length: 17 amino acids. Per the germline V gene, CDR1 is MNHEY and CDR2 is SVGEGT.

The V and J genes are TRBV6-2 or TRBV6-3 and TRBJ2-2; 13 nucleotides match TRBD2. Germline V lookup: CDR1 MNHEY, CDR2 SVGEGT. The V and J ends lost 8 bases and 3 bases, in that order; junction bases with no gene match: 3. This CDR3 has 15 amino acids. DNA of the CDR3: TGTGCCAGCCGGACTAGCGGGGGCCACACCGGGGAGCTGTTTTTT. Translation gives CASRTSGGHTGELFF.

The table lists this clonotype with a few counts. The J gene is TRBJ2-7, the V gene TRBV5-6; D remains ambiguous. This CDR3 region has 14 residues. Germline CDR1 SGHDT, CDR2 YYEEEE. Trimming removed 0 bases at V and 6 bases at J, with 13 bases between. As DNA, the CDR3 is TGTGCCAGCAGCTTGGGGCAGGTTATCGGCGAGCAGTACTTC. Its protein is CASSLGQVIGEQYF.

The chain has TRBV20-1 and TRBJ1-6, with 8 bases fitting TRBD1. The V segment lost 1 base and the J segment 8 bases; nucleotides outside the gene matches: 1. Germline V gives CDR1 DFQATT, CDR2 SNEGSKA (reference sequence). This CDR3 comprises 13 residues. CDR3 in amino acids: CSARVQGDSPLHF. The DNA for the CDR3 is TGCAGTGCTAGAGTACAGGGGGATTCACCCCTCCACTTT.

This clonotype was detected only a few times. V and J are TRBV10-3 and TRBJ2-3, with D maybe TRBD2 (7 bases). Trimming stripped 6 bases from V and 4 bases from J, with 20 bases between. CDR3 size: 16 residues. Per germline, CDR1 ENHRY and CDR2 SYGVKD. CDR3 DNA sequence: TGTGCCATCAGAGGGGAGTGGGGGGGCGAAGCAGATACGCAGTATTTT. This gives the protein CAIRGEWGGEADTQYF.

The chain links TRBV9 to TRBJ2-7; the D gene is possibly TRBD1 (6 bases). The CDR3 is 14 amino acids. CDR1 and CDR2 (germline): SGDLS, YYNGEE. Trimming removed 3 bases from V and 6 bases from J, with 16 bases in between. In DNA, the CDR3 is TGTGCCAGCAGCGCCACGGACAGCCCCCTCGAGCAGTACTTC. Its protein is CASSATDSPLEQYF. The full variable domain, its missing parts supplied by reference TRBV9 and TRBJ2-7, is DSGVTQTPKHLITATGQRVTLRCSPRSGDLSVYWYQQSLDQGLQFLIQYYNGEERAKGNILERFSAQQFPDLHSELNLSSLELGDSALYFCASSATDSPLEQYFGPGTRLTVT.